This TCR beta chain emerged from a study of technical replicates of blood from a few donors. Clones were sequenced by immunoSEQ multiplex PCR, and TCRdb holds only the in-frame ones, with some missing. The table lists 35,000 to 50,000 clones, 96% of them singletons. Germline lookup yields CDR1 SEHNR and CDR2 FQNEAQ (reference sequence). The CDR3 has 14 amino acids. Trimming pared 6 bases from V and 4 bases from J, leaving 13 bases between. The TCR sequence derives from a human donor in good health. This rearrangement joins TRBV7-9 to TRBJ1-5, with D possibly matching TRBD1 (6 bases). What was sequenced was T cells isolated from PBMCs. CDR3 sequence (DNA): TGTGCCAGCAGTCTAGGGGGTTTAAATCAGCCCCAGCATTTT. This codes for CASSLGGLNQPQHF. Drawing the rest from reference TRBV7-9 and TRBJ1-5, the complete variable domain is DTGVSQNPRHKITKRGQNVTFRCDPISEHNRLYWYRQTLGQGPEFLTYFQNEAQLEKSRLLSDRFSAERPKGSFSTLEIQRTEQGDSAMYLCASSLGGLNQPQHFGDGTRLSIL.